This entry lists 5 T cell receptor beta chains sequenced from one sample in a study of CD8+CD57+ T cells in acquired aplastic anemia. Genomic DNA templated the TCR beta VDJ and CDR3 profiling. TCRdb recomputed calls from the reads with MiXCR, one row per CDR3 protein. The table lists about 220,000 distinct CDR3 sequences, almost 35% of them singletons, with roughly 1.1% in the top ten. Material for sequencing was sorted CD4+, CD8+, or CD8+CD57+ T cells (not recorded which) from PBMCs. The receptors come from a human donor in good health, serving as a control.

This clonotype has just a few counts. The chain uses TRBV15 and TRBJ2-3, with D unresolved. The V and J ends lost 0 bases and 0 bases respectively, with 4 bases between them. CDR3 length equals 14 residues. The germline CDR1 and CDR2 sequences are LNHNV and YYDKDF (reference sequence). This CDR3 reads CATSREFSTDTQYF. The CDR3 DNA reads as TGTGCCACCAGCAGAGAATTTAGCACAGATACGCAGTATTTT.

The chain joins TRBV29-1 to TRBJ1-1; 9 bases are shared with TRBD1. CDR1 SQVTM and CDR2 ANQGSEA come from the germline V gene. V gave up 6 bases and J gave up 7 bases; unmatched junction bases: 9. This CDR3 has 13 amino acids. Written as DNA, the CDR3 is TGCAGCGTCGTAAAAACAGGGGGCGGTGAAGCTTTCTTT. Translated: CSVVKTGGGEAFF.

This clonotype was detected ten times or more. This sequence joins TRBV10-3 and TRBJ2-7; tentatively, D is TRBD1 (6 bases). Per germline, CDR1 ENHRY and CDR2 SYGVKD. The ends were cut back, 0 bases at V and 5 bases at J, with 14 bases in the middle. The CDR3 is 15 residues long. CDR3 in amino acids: CAISESILRGNEQYF. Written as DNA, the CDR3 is TGTGCCATCAGTGAGTCGATATTGAGGGGGAACGAGCAGTACTTC.

This CDR3 reads CASIPRSGVTEAFF. Written as DNA, the CDR3 is TGTGCCAGTATACCCAGATCGGGGGTCACTGAAGCTTTCTTT. V is TRBV19 and J is TRBJ1-1, with D possibly TRBD1 on 5 matching bases. Germline V gene lookup returns CDR1 LNHDA and CDR2 SQIVND (reference sequence). The CDR3 spans 14 residues. V was cut by 7 bases and J by 4 bases, with 16 bases left in between.

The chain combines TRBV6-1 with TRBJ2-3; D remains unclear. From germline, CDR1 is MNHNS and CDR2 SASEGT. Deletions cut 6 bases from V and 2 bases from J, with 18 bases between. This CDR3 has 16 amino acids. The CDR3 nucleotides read TGTGCCAGCAGCCCTGTTTCTTGGGGATACACAGATACGCAGTATTTT. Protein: CASSPVSWGYTDTQYF.